Shown below are 10 T cell receptor beta chains from a single sample sequenced in a study of T cell clonotyping in hematopoietic cell transplantation. The repertoire was sequenced with immunoSEQ multiplex PCR; TCRdb's copy has only in-frame clones and lacks some. The repertoire holds around 13,000 clones, with roughly four fifths as singletons. The sequences come from PBMCs, collected 100 days after allogeneic stem cell transplant. The source is a female patient in her forties who had an allogeneic stem cell transplant from a related donor, so T cells may come from the graft donor. Some clones in this sample may be carry-over from other donors' samples.

The chain is built from TRBV5-7 and TRBJ1-4, with 7 bases identical to TRBD1. TRBV5-7 has ORF status, its function being uncertain. The CDR3 runs to 16 residues. Trimming removed 4 bases from V and 8 bases from J; junction bases left unmatched: 14. The CDR3 here is CASSATLTGVEEKLFF. The CDR3 coding sequence is TGTGCCAGCAGCGCGACCTTAACAGGGGTGGAAGAAAAACTGTTTTTT.

The chain employs TRBV18 and TRBJ2-2, with a weak D call TRBD1 (6 bases). Germline values: CDR1 KGHSH, CDR2 LQKENI. Trimming took 3 bases from V and 3 from J, leaving 11 bases between them. There are 15 residues in the CDR3. The CDR3 reads CASSPRAGDTGELFF. The CDR3 DNA is TGTGCCAGCTCACCGCGGGCAGGGGACACCGGGGAGCTGTTTTTT.

The J gene is TRBJ2-7, the V gene TRBV29-1, with D perhaps given as TRBD1 or TRBD2 (6 bases each). V was trimmed by 7 bases and J by 9 bases, leaving 22 bases between them. The CDR3 totals 13 residues. Germline V gene lookup returns CDR1 SQVTM and CDR2 ANQGSEA. CDR3 region: CSAISGGLTTQYF. The DNA for the CDR3 is TGCAGCGCTATATCTGGGGGGCTTACGACGCAGTACTTC.

This chain joins TRBV6-5 and TRBJ1-2; D unclear. Germline V gives CDR1 MNHEY, CDR2 SVGAGI. Trimming stripped 7 bases from V and 5 bases from J, with 20 bases between. CDR3 size: 15 residues. For the CDR3, the DNA is TGTGCCAGCACCCTAAGCTCTGCAGCTCCTTATGGCTACACCTTC. Translating it yields CASTLSSAAPYGYTF.

The chain is built from TRBV29-1 and TRBJ1-3; D unclear. The V end lost 6 bases, the J end lost 7 bases, and 16 bases lay between the germline ends. Germline assignment: CDR1 SQVTM and CDR2 ANQGSEA. CDR3 length equals 13 residues. CDR3 residues: CSVLAASANTIYF. As DNA, the CDR3 is TGCAGCGTGCTGGCAGCTAGTGCGAACACCATATATTTT.

CDR3: CASSFRENEAFF. CDR3 bases: TGTGCCAGCAGCTTTAGGGAGAATGAAGCTTTCTTT. V gene TRBV7-9 combines with J gene TRBJ1-1; D uncertain. The CDR3 extends over 12 amino acids. The germline CDR1 and CDR2 sequences are SEHNR and FQNEAQ (reference sequence). Trimming left V 3 bases short and J 7 bases short, with 9 bases between.

This clone has only a few counts. The chain joins TRBV30 to TRBJ1-4, with D possibly TRBD1 on 6 matching bases. There are 16 residues in the CDR3. The V gene's germline CDR1 is GTSNPN and CDR2 SVGIG (reference sequence). V was trimmed by 1 base and J by 7 bases, leaving 19 bases between them. CDR3 protein: CAWSAASVGAVEKLFF. In DNA form, the CDR3 reads TGTGCCTGGAGTGCCGCCTCTGTGGGGGCCGTTGAAAAACTGTTTTTT.

V gene TRBV11-3 combines with J gene TRBJ2-2; the match to TRBD2 covers 9 bases. Germline V gene sequence: CDR1 SGHNT, CDR2 YENEEA. The CDR3 covers 15 residues. The trim removed 3 bases at V and 5 bases at J, leaving 4 bases unmatched. CDR3 in DNA: TGTGCCAGCAGCTTGACTAGCGGAGTGACCGGGGAGCTGTTTTTT. Translation: CASSLTSGVTGELFF.

The genes are TRBV4-2 and TRBJ2-7; D remains ambiguous. This CDR3 contains 15 residues. Germline V CDR1 and CDR2: LGHNA, YNFKEQ. Trimming removed 0 bases from V and 4 bases from J, with 13 bases in between. This chain's CDR3 is CASSQDSSPDYEQYF. The DNA for the CDR3 is TGTGCCAGCAGCCAAGACTCCTCGCCTGATTACGAGCAGTACTTC.

This clone has only a few counts. This rearrangement joins TRBV5-4 to TRBJ1-2; 8 bases agree with TRBD1. From germline, CDR1 is SGHNT and CDR2 YYREEE (reference sequence). Trimming cost V 4 bases and J 5 bases; bases outside gene matches: 4. The CDR3 consists of 13 residues. CDR3 nucleotides: TGTGCCAGCAGCCGTTACAGGGGGTATGGCTACACCTTC. As protein: CASSRYRGYGYTF. Full variable domain (missing parts from reference TRBV5-4 and TRBJ1-2): ETGVTQSPTHLIKTRGQQVTLRCSSQSGHNTVSWYQQALGQGPQFIFQYYREEENGRGNFPPRFSGLQFPNYSSELNVNALELDDSALYLCASSRYRGYGYTFGSGTRLTVV.